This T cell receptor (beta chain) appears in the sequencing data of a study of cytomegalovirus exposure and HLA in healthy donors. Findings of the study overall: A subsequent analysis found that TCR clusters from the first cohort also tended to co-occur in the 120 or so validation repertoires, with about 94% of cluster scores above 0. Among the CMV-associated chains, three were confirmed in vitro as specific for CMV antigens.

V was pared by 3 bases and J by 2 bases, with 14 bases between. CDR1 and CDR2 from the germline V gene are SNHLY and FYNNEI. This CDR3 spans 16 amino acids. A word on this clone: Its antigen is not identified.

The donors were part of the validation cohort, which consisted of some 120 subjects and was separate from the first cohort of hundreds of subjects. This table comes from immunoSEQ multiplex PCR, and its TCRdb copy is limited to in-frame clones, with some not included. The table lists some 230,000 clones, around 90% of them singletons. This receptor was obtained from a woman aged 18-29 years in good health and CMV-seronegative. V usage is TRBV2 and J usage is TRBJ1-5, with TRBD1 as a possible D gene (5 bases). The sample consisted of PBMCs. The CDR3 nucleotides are TGTGCCAGCAGTGAGTGGCAGGGTTACGGCAATCAGCCCCAGCATTTT. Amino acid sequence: CASSEWQGYGNQPQHF.